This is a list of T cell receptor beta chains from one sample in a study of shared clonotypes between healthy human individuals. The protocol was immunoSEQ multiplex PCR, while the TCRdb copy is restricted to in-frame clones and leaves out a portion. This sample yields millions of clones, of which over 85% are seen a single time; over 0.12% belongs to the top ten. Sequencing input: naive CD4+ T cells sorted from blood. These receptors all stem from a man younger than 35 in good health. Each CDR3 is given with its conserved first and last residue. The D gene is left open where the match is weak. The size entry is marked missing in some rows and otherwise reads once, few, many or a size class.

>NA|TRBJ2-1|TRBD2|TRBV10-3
TGTGCCACCCAGCTAGCGGGGTCCTACAATGAGCAGTTCTTC
CATQLAGSYNEQFF
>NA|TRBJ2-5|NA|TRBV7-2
TGTGCCAGCAGCTTACTGCAGACCCAGTACTTC
CASSLLQTQYF
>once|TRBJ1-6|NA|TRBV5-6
TGTGCCAGCAGCTTGGATGGCAGGTCACCCCTCCACTTT
CASSLDGRSPLHF
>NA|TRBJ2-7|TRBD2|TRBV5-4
TGTGCCAGCAGCGCGCCTAGCGGGAGTAACGAGCAGTACTTC
CASSAPSGSNEQYF
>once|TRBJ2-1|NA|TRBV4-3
TGCGCCAGCAGCCACGAAAGGGAGGTCAATGAGCAGTTCTTC
CASSHEREVNEQFF
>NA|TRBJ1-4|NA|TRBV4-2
TGTGCCAGCAGCCAAGAGGGGGGTTCGGGTGAAAAACTGTTTTTT
CASSQEGGSGEKLFF
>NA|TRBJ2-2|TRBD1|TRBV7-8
TGTGCCAGCAGCCCCTCGGGACAGGGGATCACCGGGGAGCTGTTTTTT
CASSPSGQGITGELFF
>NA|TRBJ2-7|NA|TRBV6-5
TGTGCCAGCAGTACGTTTAGAGGCTCGGCCGAGCAGTACTTC
CASSTFRGSAEQYF
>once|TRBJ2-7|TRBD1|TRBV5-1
TGCGCCAGCAGCCCCAGACAGGGAACGAGCTACGAGCAGTACTTC
CASSPRQGTSYEQYF
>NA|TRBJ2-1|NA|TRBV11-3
TGTGCCAGCAGCTCTGGACCATTTGCCGATGAGCAGTTCTTC
CASSSGPFADEQFF
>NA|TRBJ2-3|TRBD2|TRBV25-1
TGTGCCAGCAGTTGGACTAGCGGTAGCACAGATACGCAGTATTTT
CASSWTSGSTDTQYF
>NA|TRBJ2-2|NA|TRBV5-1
TGCGCCAGCAGCTTGGTGGCAGGGGACCTAACCGGGGAGCTGTTTTTT
CASSLVAGDLTGELFF
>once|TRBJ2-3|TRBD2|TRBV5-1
TGCGCCAGCAGCTTGTGGACTAGCGGGGGAGATACGCAGTATTTT
CASSLWTSGGDTQYF
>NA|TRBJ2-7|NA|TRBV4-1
TGCGCCAGCAGCCAGACGCTAGCGCTGCCCTACGAGCAGTACTTC
CASSQTLALPYEQYF
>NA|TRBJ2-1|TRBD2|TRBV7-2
TGTGCCAGCAGCCCTGAGGGACTAGCGAACAATGAGCAGTTCTTC
CASSPEGLANNEQFF
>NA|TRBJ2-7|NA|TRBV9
TGTGCCAGCAGCCCCAGGGACGGCTCCTACGAGCAGTACTTC
CASSPRDGSYEQYF
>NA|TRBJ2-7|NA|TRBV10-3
TGTGCCACCTCCCCGGGACACGAGCAGTACTTC
CATSPGHEQYF
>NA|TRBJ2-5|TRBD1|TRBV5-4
TGTGCCAGCAGCGTGGACAGGGTAGAGACCCAGTACTTC
CASSVDRVETQYF
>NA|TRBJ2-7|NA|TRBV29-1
TGCAGCGTTGAAGGCCGGTTCTCCTACGAGCAGTACTTC
CSVEGRFSYEQYF
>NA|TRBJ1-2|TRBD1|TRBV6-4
TGTGCCAGCAGTGACTCGAGGGACAGACGGGGCTACACCTTC
CASSDSRDRRGYTF
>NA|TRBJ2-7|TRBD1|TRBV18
TGTGCCAGCCTACGGACAGGGTCAATCGAGCAGTACTTC
CASLRTGSIEQYF